A single sample is the source of the 9 T cell receptor beta chains below, sequenced in a study of blood T cell repertoires in COVID-19. Produced via immunoSEQ multiplex PCR; TCRdb's table is partial and in-frame only. The table has about 340,000 clones, 83% seen once. Sequenced sample: peripheral blood. These receptors were taken from a young man with active or convalescent COVID-19.

The chain links TRBV9 to TRBJ1-2; 7 positions match TRBD1. The CDR3 consists of 13 residues. Germline CDR1 SGDLS, CDR2 YYNGEE. V shed 4 bases, J shed 2 bases, and the junction held 2 bases outside the gene matches. The CDR3 coding sequence is TGTGCCAGCAGCCGGGGACAGAACTATGGCTACACCTTC. Residues: CASSRGQNYGYTF.

The rearrangement joins TRBV11-2 to TRBJ1-1, with 7 positions matching TRBD1. V lost 5 bases to trimming and J lost 6 bases; unmatched junction nucleotides: 3. CDR3 length equals 12 residues. Germline assignment: CDR1 SGHAT and CDR2 FQNNGV. DNA for the CDR3: TGTGCCAGCAGCCCCGACAGGGCTGAAGCTTTCTTT. It codes for CASSPDRAEAFF.

The V and J genes are TRBV10-1 and TRBJ2-7; a weak D match, TRBD2 (6 bases). Germline CDR1 and CDR2: WNHNN and SYGVQD (reference sequence). Trimming pared 9 bases from V and 5 bases from J, leaving 14 bases between. The CDR3 consists of 12 residues. CDR3 bases: TGCGCCAGAATGGGACTTCCCCACGAGCAGTACTTC. Protein product: CARMGLPHEQYF.

V is TRBV4-1 and J is TRBJ1-4; no clear D gene. Germline lookup yields CDR1 MGHRA and CDR2 YSYEKL. V was shortened by 1 base and J by 0 bases, with 9 bases between the two germline ends. The CDR3 extends over 16 amino acids. The CDR3 coding sequence is TGCGCCAGCAGCCAAGGTGTCAGCGCAACTAATGAAAAACTGTTTTTT. Amino acids: CASSQGVSATNEKLFF.

The chain is built from TRBV10-3 and TRBJ2-3; TRBD2 is a possible D gene (5 bases). The CDR3 loop spans 14 amino acids. V was shortened by 11 bases and J by 6 bases, with 21 bases between the two germline ends. Germline V lookup: CDR1 ENHRY, CDR2 SYGVKD. CDR3 nucleotides: TGTGCCTCGTACCTAGGCGGAGGTGGGGATACGCAGTATTTT. It specifies CASYLGGGGDTQYF.

In this sample, this clone turned up once. The chain links TRBV5-1 to TRBJ2-1; TRBD2 aligns across 8 bases. Looked up from germline, CDR1 is SGHRS and CDR2 is YFSETQ. The CDR3 covers 16 residues. The V gene end was trimmed by 4 bases and the J gene end by 4 bases; junction bases not matched to a gene: 10. CDR3 DNA: TGCGCCAGCAGCGCGCGCAGCGGGAGAAGGTACAATGAGCAGTTCTTC. Protein: CASSARSGRRYNEQFF.

The J gene is TRBJ1-1, the V gene TRBV10-3; TRBD1 matches at 7 bases. J gave up 5 bases and V 2 bases, and 8 bases lay outside the gene matches. This CDR3 comprises 15 residues. Per the germline V gene, CDR1 is ENHRY and CDR2 is SYGVKD. CDR3: CAISEVGTAGTEAFF. In DNA, the CDR3 is TGTGCCATCAGTGAGGTGGGGACAGCAGGAACTGAAGCTTTCTTT.

The V and J genes are TRBV6-2 or TRBV6-3 and TRBJ2-5, with D perhaps TRBD1 (5 bases). Per germline, CDR1 MNHEY and CDR2 SVGEGT. The germline V and J ends were trimmed by 1 base and 5 bases, with 11 bases remaining between them. The CDR3 extends over 14 amino acids. Here the CDR3 reads CASSYLTGFETQYF. The CDR3 coding sequence is TGTGCCAGCAGTTACTTAACAGGATTCGAGACCCAGTACTTC.

J is TRBJ1-5 and V is TRBV6-5; D gene ambiguous. Between the trimmed V and J ends, which lost 11 bases and 1 base, there was a span of 15 bases. This CDR3 spans 14 amino acids. CDR1 is MNHEY and CDR2 is SVGAGI in the germline V gene. In nucleotides, the CDR3 is TGTGCCGTCAACACGGGGAGGAGCAATCAGCCCCAGCATTTT. Translation: CAVNTGRSNQPQHF.